This T cell receptor (beta chain) is drawn from a study of T cell responses to AZD1222 COVID-19 vaccine. Libraries were prepared by immunoSEQ multiplex PCR; TCRdb keeps only in-frame clonotypes and omits some of them. The table records under 250,000 clones, roughly 91% of them present only once. Study conclusions and caveats: Repertoire sampling happened only post peak T cell response.

CDR3 length equals 15 residues. Germline CDR1 reads SGDLS; CDR2 reads YYNGEE. The junction had 4 bases not matched to a gene; V was cut back by 1 base and J by 3 bases. This clone was picked up a small number of times. Its target is unknown. The sequencing used peripheral blood, collected on day 0 of MenACWY control vaccination. This clonotype originated in an adult in good health. This chain connects TRBV9 to TRBJ2-5, with 9 bases lining up with TRBD2. The DNA of the CDR3 is TGTGCCAGCAGCGTACGCGGGGGGGCCAAAGAGACCCAGTACTTC. It codes for CASSVRGGAKETQYF.